Sequencing of this T cell receptor (beta chain) was carried out in a study of T cells after yellow fever vaccination. Findings and caveats of the study: Clonotypes found in both CD4 and CD8 compartments made up a small share. Booster samples showed a return of most primary-vaccination clones (around 96% CD4, approximately 90% CD8). Sorted repertoires could include abundant contaminating clonotypes from bulk cells.

The CDR3 runs to 14 residues. Germline V gene lookup returns CDR1 SGHRS and CDR2 YFSETQ. The V and J ends lost 3 bases and 3 bases respectively, with 11 bases between them. Generation of TCR cDNA used 5'RACE template switching (which added a universal primer site and UMIs). Via MiXCR, TCRdb re-called the 5' RACE reads, giving one row per CDR3 protein. The table shows approximately 550,000 distinct CDR3 sequences, with over 15% occurring only once. As concerns this clonotype: What it binds is not known.

The TCR sequence derives from a man aged 25-45 years who received the YFV17D yellow fever vaccine. This chain connects TRBV5-1 to TRBJ2-3, with D possibly TRBD2 on 5 matching bases. Here the sequenced sample was PBMCs, taken 15 days after the yellow fever booster vaccination. The CDR3, as DNA: TGCGCCAGCAGCTCCCTCGGGGATACAGATACGCAGTATTTT. It codes for CASSSLGDTDTQYF.